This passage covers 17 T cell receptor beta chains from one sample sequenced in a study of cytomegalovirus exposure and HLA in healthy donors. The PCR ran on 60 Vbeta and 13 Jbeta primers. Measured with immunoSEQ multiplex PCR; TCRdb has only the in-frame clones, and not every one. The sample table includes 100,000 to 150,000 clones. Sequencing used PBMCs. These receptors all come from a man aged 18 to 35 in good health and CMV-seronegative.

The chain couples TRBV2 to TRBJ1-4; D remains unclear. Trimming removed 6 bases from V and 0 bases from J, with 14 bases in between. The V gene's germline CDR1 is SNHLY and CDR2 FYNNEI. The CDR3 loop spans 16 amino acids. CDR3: CASSASRTATNEKLFF. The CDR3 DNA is TGTGCCAGCAGCGCTTCCCGGACTGCAACTAATGAAAAACTGTTTTTT.

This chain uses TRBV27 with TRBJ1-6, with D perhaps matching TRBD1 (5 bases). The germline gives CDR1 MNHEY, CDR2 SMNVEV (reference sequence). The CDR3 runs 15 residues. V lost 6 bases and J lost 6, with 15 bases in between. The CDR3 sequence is CASRPPAQGNSPLHF. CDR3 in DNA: TGTGCCAGCAGACCTCCCGCTCAGGGTAATTCACCCCTCCACTTT.

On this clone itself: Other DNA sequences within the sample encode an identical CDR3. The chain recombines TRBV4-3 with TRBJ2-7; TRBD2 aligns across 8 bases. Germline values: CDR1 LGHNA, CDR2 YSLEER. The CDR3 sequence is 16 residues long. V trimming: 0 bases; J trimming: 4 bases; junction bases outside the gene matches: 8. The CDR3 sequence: CASSQDRAGALYEQYF. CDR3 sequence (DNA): TGCGCCAGCAGCCAAGACCGAGCGGGGGCTTTATACGAGCAGTACTTC.

This chain's CDR3 is CASREEETQYF. CDR3 DNA sequence: TGTGCCAGCAGGGAGGAAGAGACCCAGTACTTC. V and J are TRBV6-1 and TRBJ2-5, with TRBD2 as a possible D gene (5 bases). This CDR3 has 11 residues. CDR1 MNHNS and CDR2 SASEGT come from the germline V gene. V was clipped by 6 bases and J by 3 bases, with 5 bases between them.

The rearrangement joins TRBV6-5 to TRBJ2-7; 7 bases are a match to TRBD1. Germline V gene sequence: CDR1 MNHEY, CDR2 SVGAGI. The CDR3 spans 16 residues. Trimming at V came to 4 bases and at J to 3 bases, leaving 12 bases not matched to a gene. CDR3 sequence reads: CASSSAIQGPYYEQYF. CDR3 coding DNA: TGTGCCAGCAGTTCGGCTATACAGGGGCCTTACTACGAGCAGTACTTC.

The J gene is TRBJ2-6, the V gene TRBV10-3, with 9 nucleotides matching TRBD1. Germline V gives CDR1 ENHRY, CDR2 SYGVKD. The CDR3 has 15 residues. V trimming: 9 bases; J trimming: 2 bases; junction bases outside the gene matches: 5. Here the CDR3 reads CAITDRGAGANVLTF. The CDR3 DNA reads TGTGCCATTACGGACAGGGGTGCTGGGGCCAACGTCCTGACTTTC.

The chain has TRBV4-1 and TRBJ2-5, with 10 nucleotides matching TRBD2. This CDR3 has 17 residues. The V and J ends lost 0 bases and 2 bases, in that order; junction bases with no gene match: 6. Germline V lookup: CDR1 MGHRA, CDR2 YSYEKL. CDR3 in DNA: TGCGCCAGCAGCCAAGAAAGGGCTAGCGGGGGACAAGAGACCCAGTACTTC. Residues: CASSQERASGGQETQYF.

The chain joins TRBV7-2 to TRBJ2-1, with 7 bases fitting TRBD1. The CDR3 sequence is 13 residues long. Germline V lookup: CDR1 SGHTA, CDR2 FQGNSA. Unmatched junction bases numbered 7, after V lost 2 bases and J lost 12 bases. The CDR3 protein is CASSLPGQSGQFF. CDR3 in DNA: TGTGCCAGCAGCTTACCGGGACAGTCGGGGCAGTTCTTC. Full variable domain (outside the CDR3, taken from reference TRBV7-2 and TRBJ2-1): GAGVSQSPSNKVTEKGKDVELRCDPISGHTALYWYRQSLGQGLEFLIYFQGNSAPDKSGLPSDRFSAERTGGSVSTLTIQRTQQEDSAVYLCASSLPGQSGQFFGPGTRLTVL.

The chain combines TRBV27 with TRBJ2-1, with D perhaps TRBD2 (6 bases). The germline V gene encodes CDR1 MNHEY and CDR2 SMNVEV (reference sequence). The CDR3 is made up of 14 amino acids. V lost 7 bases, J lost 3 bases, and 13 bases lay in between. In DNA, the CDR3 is TGTGCCAGCAAAGAGGACTACCTCTACAATGAGCAGTTCTTC. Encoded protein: CASKEDYLYNEQFF.

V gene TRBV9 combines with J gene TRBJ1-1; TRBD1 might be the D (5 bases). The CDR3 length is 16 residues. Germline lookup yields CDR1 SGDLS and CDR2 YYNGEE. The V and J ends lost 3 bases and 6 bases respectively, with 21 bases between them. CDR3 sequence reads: CASSATRGAVEPEAFF. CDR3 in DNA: TGTGCCAGCAGCGCCACTCGCGGGGCGGTGGAGCCTGAAGCTTTCTTT. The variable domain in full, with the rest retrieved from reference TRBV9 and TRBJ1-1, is DSGVTQTPKHLITATGQRVTLRCSPRSGDLSVYWYQQSLDQGLQFLIQYYNGEERAKGNILERFSAQQFPDLHSELNLSSLELGDSALYFCASSATRGAVEPEAFFGQGTRLTVV.

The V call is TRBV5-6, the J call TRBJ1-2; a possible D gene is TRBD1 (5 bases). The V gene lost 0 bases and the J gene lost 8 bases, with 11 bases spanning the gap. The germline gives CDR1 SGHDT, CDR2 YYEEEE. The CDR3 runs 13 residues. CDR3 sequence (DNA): TGTGCCAGCAGCTTGGGCAGGGCAAGCGGCTACACCTTC. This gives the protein CASSLGRASGYTF. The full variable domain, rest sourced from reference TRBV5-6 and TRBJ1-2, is DAGVTQSPTHLIKTRGQQVTLRCSPKSGHDTVSWYQQALGQGPQFIFQYYEEEERQRGNFPDRFSGHQFPNYSSELNVNALLLGDSALYLCASSLGRASGYTFGSGTRLTVV.

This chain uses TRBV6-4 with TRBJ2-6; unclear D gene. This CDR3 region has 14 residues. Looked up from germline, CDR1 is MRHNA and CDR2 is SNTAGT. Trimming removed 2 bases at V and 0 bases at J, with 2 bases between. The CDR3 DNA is TGTGCCAGCAGTGACCTCTCTGGGGCCAACGTCCTGACTTTC. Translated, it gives CASSDLSGANVLTF.

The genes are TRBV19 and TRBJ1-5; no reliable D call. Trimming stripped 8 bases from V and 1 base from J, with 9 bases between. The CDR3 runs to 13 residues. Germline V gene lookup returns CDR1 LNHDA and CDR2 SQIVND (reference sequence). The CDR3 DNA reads TGTGCCAGTGATACAGTCAGCAATCAGCCCCAGCATTTT. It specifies CASDTVSNQPQHF.

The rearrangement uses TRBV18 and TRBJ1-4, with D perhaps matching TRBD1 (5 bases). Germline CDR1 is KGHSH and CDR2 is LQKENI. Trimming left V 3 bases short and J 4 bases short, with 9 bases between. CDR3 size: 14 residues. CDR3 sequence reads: CASSPGGSNEKLFF. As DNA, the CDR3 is TGTGCCAGCTCACCCGGGGGAAGTAATGAAAAACTGTTTTTT.

CDR3 loop: CASSSTGNSYEQYF. In DNA form, the CDR3 reads TGTGCCAGCAGTAGCACGGGGAACTCCTACGAGCAGTACTTC. This sequence joins TRBV11-3 and TRBJ2-7, with a possible D match to TRBD2 (5 bases). Germline V gene data show CDR1 as SGHNT and CDR2 as YENEEA. V shed 6 bases and J shed 0 bases, with 12 bases lying between them. The CDR3 totals 14 residues.

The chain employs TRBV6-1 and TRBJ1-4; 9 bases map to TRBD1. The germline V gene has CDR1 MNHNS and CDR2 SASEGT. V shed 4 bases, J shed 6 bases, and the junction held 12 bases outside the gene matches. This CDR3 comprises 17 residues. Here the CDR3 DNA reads TGTGCCAGCAGTGGATTCGGCCGACGGGACAGGGATGAAAAACTGTTTTTT. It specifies CASSGFGRRDRDEKLFF.

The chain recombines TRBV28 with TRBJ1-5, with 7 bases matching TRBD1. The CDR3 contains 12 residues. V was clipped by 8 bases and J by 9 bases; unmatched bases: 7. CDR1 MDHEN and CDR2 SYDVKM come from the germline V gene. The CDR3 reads CASGQVRRPQHF. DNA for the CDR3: TGTGCCAGCGGACAGGTCCGACGGCCCCAGCATTTT.